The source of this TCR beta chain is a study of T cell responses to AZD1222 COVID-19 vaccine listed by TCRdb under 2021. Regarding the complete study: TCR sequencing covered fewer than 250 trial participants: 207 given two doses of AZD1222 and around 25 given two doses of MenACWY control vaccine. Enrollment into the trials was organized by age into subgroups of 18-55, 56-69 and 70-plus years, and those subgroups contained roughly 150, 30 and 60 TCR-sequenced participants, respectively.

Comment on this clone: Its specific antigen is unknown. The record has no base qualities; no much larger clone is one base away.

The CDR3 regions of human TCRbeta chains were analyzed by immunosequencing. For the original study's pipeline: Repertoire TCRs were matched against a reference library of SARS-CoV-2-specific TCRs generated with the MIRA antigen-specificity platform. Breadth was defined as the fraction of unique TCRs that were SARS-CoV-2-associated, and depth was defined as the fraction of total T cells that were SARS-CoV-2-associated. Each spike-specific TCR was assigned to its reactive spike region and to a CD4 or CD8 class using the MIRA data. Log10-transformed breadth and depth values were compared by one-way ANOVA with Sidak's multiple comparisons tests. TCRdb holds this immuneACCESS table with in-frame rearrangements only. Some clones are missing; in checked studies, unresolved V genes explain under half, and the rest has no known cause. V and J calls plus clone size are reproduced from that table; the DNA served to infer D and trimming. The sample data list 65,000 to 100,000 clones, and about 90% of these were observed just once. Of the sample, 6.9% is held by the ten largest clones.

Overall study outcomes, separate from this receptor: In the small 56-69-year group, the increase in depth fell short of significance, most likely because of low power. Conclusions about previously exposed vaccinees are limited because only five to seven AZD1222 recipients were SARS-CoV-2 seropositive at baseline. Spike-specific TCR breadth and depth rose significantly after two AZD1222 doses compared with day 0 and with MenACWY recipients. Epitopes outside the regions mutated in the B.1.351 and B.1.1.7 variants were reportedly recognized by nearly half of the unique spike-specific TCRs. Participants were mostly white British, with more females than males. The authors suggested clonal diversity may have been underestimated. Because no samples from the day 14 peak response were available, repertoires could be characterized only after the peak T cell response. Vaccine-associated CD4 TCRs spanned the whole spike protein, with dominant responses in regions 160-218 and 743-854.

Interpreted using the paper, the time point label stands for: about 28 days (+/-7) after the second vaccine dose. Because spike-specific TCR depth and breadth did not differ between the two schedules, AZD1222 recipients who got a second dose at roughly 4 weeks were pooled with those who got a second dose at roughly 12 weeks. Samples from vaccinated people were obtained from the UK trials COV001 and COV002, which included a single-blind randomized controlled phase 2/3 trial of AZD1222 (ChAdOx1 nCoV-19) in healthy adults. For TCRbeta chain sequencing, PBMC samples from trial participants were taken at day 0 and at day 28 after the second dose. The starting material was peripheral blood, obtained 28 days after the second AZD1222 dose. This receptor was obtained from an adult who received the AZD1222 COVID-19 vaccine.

The DNA sequence reads TGTGCCAGCAGAGACGGACAGGGGGGGACCTATGGCTACACCTTC. It encodes CASRDGQGGTYGYTF. The V gene is TRBV6-5 and the J gene is TRBJ1-2; the central 10 bases match TRBD1. The CDR3 goes from the cysteine to the phenylalanine over 15 residues. The retained sequence is limited to the CDR3, 45 bases, with the frame set at the first base. CDR1 and CDR2, looked up from the germline V gene, are MNHEY and SVGAGI. Trimmed from V: 6 bases; trimmed from J: 4 bases; junction bases lacking a gene match: 8.